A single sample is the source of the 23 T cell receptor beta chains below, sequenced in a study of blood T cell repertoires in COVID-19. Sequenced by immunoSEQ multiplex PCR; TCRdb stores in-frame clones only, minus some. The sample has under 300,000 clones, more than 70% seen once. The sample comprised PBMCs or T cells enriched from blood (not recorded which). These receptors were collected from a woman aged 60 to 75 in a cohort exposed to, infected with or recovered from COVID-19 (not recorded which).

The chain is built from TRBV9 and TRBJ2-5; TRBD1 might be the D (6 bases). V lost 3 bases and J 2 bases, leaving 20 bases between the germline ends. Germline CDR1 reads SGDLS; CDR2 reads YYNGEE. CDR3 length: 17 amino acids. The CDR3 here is CASSAGDIQRGQETQYF. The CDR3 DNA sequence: TGTGCCAGCAGCGCAGGGGACATCCAAAGGGGTCAAGAGACCCAGTACTTC.

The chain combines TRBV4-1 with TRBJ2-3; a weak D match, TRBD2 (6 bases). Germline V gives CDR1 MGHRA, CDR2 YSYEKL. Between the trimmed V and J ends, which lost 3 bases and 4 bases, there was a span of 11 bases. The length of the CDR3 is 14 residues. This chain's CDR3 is CASSHDGGPDTQYF. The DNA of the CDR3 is TGCGCCAGCAGCCATGACGGAGGGCCAGATACGCAGTATTTT.

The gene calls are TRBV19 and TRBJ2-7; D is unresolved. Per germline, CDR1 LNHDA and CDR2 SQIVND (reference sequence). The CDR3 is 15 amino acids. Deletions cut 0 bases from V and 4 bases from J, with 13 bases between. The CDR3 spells CASSIDKQSRYEQYF. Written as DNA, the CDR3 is TGTGCCAGTAGTATAGATAAACAAAGTCGTTACGAGCAGTACTTC.

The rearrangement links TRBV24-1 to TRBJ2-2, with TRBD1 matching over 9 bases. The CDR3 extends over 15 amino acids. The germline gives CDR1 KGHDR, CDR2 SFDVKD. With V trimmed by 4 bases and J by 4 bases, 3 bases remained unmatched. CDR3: CATSDRGQGTGELFF. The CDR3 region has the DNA TGTGCCACCAGTGACAGGGGACAGGGCACCGGGGAGCTGTTTTTT.

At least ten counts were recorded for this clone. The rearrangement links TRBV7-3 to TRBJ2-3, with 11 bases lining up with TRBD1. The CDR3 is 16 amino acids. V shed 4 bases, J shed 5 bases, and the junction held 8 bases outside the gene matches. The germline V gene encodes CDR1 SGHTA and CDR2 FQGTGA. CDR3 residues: CASSSRTGGAGDTQYF. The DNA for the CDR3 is TGTGCCAGCAGCTCCCGGACAGGGGGCGCAGGAGATACGCAGTATTTT.

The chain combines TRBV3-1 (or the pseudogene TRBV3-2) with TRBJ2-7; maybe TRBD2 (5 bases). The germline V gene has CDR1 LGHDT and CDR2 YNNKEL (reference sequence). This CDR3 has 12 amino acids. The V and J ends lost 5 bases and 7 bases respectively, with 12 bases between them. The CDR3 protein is CASSRQTGEQYF. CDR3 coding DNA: TGTGCCAGCAGCAGACAAACGGGAGAGCAGTACTTC.

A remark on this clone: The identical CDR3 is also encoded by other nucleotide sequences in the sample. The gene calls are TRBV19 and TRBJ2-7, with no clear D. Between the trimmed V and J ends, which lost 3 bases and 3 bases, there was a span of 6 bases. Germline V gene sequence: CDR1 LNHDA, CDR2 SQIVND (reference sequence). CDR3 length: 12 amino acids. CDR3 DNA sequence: TGTGCCAGTAGTATCTCGGGCTACGAGCAGTACTTC. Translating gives CASSISGYEQYF.

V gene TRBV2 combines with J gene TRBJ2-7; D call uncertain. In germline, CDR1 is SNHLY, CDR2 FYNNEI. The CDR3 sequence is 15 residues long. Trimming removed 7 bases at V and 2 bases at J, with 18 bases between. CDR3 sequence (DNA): TGTGCCAGCAACCGACAATTATCTACAGCCTACGAGCAGTACTTC. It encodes CASNRQLSTAYEQYF.

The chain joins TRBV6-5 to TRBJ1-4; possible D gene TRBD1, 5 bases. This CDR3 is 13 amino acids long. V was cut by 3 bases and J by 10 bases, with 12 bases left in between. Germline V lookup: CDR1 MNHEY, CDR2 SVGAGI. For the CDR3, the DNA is TGTGCCAGCAGTTATGAGGGACTGGGAAAACTGTTTTTT. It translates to CASSYEGLGKLFF.

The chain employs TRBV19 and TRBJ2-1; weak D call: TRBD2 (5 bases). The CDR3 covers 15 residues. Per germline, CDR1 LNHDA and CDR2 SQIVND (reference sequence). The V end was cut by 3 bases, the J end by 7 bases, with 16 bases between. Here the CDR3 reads CASSIGENLRNEQFF. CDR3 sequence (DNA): TGTGCCAGTAGTATTGGGGAGAACCTCCGTAATGAGCAGTTCTTC.

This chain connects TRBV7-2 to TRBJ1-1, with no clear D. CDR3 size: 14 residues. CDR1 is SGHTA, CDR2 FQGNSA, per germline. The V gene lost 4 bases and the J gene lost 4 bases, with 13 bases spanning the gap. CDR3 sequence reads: CASSSRGSVTEAFF. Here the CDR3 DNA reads TGTGCCAGCAGCTCTCGAGGGTCGGTCACTGAAGCTTTCTTT.

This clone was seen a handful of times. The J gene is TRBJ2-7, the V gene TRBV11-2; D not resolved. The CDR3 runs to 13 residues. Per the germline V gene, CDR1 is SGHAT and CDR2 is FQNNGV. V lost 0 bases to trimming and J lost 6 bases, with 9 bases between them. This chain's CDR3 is CASSLDLRLEQYF. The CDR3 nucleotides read TGTGCCAGCAGCTTAGATCTGAGGCTCGAGCAGTACTTC.

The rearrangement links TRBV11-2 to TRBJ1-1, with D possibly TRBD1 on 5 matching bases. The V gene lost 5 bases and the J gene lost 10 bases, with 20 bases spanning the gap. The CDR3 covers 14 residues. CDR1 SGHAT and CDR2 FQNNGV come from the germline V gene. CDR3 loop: CASSPARDASGAFF. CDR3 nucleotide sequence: TGTGCCAGCAGCCCAGCCAGGGATGCTAGCGGAGCTTTCTTT.

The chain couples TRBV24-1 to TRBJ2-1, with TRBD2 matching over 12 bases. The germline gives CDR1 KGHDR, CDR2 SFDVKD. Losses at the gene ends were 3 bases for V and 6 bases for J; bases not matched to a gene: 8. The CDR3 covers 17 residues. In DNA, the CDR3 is TGTGCCACCAGTGATCCGACTAGCGGGAGATTAGGCAATGAGCAGTTCTTC. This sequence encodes CATSDPTSGRLGNEQFF.

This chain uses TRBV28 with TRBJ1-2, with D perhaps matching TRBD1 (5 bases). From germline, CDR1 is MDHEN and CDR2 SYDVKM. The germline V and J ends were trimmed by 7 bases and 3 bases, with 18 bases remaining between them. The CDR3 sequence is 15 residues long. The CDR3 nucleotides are TGTGCCAGCACATTTGCGGGGACTGAAGACTATGGCTACACCTTC. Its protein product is CASTFAGTEDYGYTF.

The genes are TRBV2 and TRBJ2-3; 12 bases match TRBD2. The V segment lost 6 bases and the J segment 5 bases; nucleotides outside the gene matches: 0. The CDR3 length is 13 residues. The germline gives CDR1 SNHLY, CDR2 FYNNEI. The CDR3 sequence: CASRTSGRDTQYF. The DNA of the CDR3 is TGTGCCAGCAGGACTAGCGGGAGAGATACGCAGTATTTT.

CDR3 sequence (DNA): TGTGCCAGCAGCTTCACAGGGGGTGGAACCGGGGAGCTGTTTTTT. It codes for CASSFTGGGTGELFF. V gene TRBV7-2 combines with J gene TRBJ2-2; TRBD1 aligns across 8 bases. The CDR3 contains 15 residues. Trimming at V came to 3 bases and at J to 5 bases, leaving 5 bases not matched to a gene. Germline values: CDR1 SGHTA, CDR2 FQGNSA. Combining the CDR3 with reference TRBV7-2 and TRBJ2-2 gives the whole variable domain GAGVSQSPSNKVTEKGKDVELRCDPISGHTALYWYRQSLGQGLEFLIYFQGNSAPDKSGLPSDRFSAERTGGSVSTLTIQRTQQEDSAVYLCASSFTGGGTGELFFGEGSRLTVL.

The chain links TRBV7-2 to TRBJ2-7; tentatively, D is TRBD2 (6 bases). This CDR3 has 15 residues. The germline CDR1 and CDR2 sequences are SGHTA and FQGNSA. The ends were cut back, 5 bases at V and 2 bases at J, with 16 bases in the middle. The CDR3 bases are TGTGCCAGCAGCCGGGAGCGGGCAAAAACCTACGAGCAGTACTTC. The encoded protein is CASSRERAKTYEQYF.

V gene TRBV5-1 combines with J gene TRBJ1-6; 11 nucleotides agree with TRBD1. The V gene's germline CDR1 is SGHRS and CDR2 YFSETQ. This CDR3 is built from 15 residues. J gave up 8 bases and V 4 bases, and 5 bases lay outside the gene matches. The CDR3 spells CASSAGTGGYSPLHF. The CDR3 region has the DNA TGCGCCAGCAGCGCCGGGACAGGGGGGTATTCACCCCTCCACTTT.

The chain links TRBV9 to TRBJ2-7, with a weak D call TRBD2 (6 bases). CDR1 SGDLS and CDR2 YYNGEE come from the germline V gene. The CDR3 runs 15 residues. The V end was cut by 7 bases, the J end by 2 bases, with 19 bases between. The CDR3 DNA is TGTGCCAGCTCTCTGGGTAGCGGTCAAACCTACGAGCAGTACTTC. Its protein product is CASSLGSGQTYEQYF.

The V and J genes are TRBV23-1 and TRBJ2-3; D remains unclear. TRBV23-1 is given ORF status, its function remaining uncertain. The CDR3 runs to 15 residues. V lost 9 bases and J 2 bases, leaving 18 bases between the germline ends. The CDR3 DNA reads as TGCGCCAGAAATGAAAATGGCGGTTTCACAGATACGCAGTATTTT. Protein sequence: CARNENGGFTDTQYF.

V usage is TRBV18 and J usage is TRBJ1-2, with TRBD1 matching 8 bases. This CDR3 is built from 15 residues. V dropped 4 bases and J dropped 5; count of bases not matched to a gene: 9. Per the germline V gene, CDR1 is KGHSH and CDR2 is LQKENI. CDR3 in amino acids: CASSLQGAGVYGYTF. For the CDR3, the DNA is TGTGCCAGCTCACTCCAGGGGGCCGGGGTTTATGGCTACACCTTC.

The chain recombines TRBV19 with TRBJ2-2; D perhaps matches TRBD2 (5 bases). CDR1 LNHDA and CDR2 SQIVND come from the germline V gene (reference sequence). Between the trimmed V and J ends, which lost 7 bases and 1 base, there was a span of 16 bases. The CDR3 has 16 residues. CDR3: CASTLDSGKNTGELFF. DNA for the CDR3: TGTGCCAGTACCTTAGACTCGGGGAAGAACACCGGGGAGCTGTTTTTT.